This T cell receptor beta chain was sequenced during a study of blood T cell repertoires in COVID-19. Original methodology: Quantification of nucleated cells was approximated via reference gene primer amplification. Data came from immunoSEQ multiplex PCR; TCRdb stores just in-frame clones and leaves some out. Clonal size and the V and J genes are those of that table, whereas D and trimming came from the DNA. The sample contains roughly 18,000 clones, about nine tenths of which appear only once. Per germline, CDR1 SEHNR and CDR2 FQNEAQ (reference sequence). V was pared by 5 bases and J by 2 bases, with 12 bases between. CDR3 length: 14 amino acids.

The sequence came from a human donor in a cohort sampled during active COVID-19. The sample taken for sequencing was peripheral blood. The chain recombines TRBV7-9 with TRBJ1-1, with D possibly matching TRBD1 (6 bases). The CDR3 loop is CASSAHRDNTEAFF. The CDR3 DNA follows: TGTGCCAGCAGCGCCCACAGGGATAACACTGAAGCTTTCTTT.